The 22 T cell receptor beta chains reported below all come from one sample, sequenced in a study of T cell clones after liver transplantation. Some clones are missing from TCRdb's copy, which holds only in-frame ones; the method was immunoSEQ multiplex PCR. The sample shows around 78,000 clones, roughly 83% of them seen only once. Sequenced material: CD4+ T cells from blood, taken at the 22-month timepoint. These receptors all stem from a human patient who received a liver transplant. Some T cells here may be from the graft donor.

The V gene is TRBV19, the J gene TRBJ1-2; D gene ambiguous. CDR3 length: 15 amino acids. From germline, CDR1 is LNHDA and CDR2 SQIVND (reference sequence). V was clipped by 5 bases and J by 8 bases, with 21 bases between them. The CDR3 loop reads CASSGRRPFSGGYTF. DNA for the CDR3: TGTGCCAGTAGTGGACGGAGGCCTTTTTCGGGAGGCTACACCTTC.

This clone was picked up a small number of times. CDR3 amino acids: CASSTLRAYEQYF. The CDR3 coding sequence is TGTGCCAGCAGCACCCTCCGGGCCTACGAGCAGTACTTC. This sequence joins TRBV11-2 and TRBJ2-7; the D is unclear. CDR3 length equals 13 residues. Germline CDR1 SGHAT, CDR2 FQNNGV. Trimming removed 5 bases at V and 2 bases at J, with 10 bases between.

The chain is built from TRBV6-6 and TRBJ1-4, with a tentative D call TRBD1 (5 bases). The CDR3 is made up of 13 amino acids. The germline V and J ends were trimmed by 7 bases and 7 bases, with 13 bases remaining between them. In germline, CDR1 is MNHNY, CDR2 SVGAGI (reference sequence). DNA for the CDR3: TGTGCCAGCAACTCCAGGGTTAGTGAAAAACTGTTTTTT. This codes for CASNSRVSEKLFF.

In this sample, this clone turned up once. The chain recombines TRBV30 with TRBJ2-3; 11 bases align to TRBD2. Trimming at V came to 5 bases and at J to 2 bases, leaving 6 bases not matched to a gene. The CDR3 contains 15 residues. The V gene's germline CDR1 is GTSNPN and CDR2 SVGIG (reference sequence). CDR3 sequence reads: CAWSGTSGTTDTQYF. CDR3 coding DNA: TGTGCCTGGTCCGGGACTAGCGGAACCACAGATACGCAGTATTTT.

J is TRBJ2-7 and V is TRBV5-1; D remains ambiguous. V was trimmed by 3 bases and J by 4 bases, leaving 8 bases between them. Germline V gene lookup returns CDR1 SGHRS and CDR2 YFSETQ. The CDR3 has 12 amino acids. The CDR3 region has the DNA TGCGCCAGCAGCTCCCGTGGGTACGAGCAGTACTTC. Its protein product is CASSSRGYEQYF.

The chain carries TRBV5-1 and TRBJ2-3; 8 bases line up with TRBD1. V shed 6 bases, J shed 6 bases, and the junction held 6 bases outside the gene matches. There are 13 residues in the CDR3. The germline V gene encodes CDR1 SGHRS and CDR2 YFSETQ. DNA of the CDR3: TGCGCCAGCACGGGCCAGGGGGCTGATACGCAGTATTTT. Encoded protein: CASTGQGADTQYF.

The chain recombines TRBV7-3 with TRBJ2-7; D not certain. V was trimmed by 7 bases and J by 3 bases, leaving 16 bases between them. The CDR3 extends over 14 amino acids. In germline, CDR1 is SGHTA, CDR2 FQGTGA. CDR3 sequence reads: CASTLGCRIYEQYF. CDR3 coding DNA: TGTGCCAGCACCCTAGGCTGCAGAATCTACGAGCAGTACTTC. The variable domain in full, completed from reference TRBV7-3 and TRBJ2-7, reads GAGVSQTPSNKVTEKGKYVELRCDPISGHTALYWYRQSLGQGPEFLIYFQGTGAADDSGLPNDRFFAVRPEGSVSTLKIQRTERGDSAVYLCASTLGCRIYEQYFGPGTRLTVT.

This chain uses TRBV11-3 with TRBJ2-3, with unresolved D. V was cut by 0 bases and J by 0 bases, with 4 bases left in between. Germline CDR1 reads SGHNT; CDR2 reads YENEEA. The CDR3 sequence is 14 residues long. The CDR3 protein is CASSLEDSTDTQYF. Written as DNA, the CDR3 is TGTGCCAGCAGCTTAGAGGACAGCACAGATACGCAGTATTTT.

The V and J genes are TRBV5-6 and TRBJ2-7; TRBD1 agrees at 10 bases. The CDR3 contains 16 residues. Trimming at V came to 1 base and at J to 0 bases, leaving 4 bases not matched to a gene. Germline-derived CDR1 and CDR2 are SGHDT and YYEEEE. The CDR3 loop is CASSLPGQGDSYEQYF. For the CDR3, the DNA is TGTGCCAGCAGCTTGCCCGGACAGGGGGACTCCTACGAGCAGTACTTC.

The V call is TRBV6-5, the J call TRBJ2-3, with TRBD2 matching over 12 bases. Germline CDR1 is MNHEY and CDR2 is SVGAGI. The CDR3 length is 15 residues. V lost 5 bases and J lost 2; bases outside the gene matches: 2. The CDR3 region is CASSRTSGTTDTQYF. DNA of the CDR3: TGTGCCAGCAGTAGGACTAGCGGGACCACAGATACGCAGTATTTT.

CDR3 in amino acids: CASSIWGSVTSGGQYTDTQYF. The CDR3 DNA reads TGTGCCAGCAGTATATGGGGGTCGGTGACTAGCGGGGGGCAATACACAGATACGCAGTATTTT. The rearrangement joins TRBV27 to TRBJ2-3, with 13 bases that match TRBD2. V lost 5 bases and J lost 2; bases outside the gene matches: 19. The V gene's germline CDR1 is MNHEY and CDR2 SMNVEV (reference sequence). This CDR3 comprises 21 residues.

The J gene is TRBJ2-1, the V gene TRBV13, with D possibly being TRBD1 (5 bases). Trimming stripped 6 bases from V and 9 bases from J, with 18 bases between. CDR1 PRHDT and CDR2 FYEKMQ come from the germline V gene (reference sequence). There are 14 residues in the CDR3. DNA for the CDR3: TGTGCCAGCAGTTGGGTCCAGGTAAGGGGTGAGCAGTTCTTC. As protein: CASSWVQVRGEQFF.

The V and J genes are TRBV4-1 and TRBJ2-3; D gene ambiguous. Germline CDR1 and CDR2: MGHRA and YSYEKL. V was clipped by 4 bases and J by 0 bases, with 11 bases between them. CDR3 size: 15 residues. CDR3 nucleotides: TGCGCCAGCAGCCGGAGTCATCCTAGCACAGATACGCAGTATTTT. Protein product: CASSRSHPSTDTQYF.

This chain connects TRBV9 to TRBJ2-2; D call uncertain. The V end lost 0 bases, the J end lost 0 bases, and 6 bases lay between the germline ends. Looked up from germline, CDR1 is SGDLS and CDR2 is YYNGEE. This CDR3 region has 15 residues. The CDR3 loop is CASSVGGANTGELFF. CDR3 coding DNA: TGTGCCAGCAGCGTAGGCGGCGCGAACACCGGGGAGCTGTTTTTT.

The CDR3 sequence is CASSLVWGTEAFF. The CDR3 DNA reads as TGTGCCAGCAGCTTAGTATGGGGCACTGAAGCTTTCTTT. The V call is TRBV7-2, the J call TRBJ1-1; D is uncertain. The V and J ends lost 1 base and 4 bases respectively, with 7 bases between them. Germline V gives CDR1 SGHTA, CDR2 FQGNSA. The CDR3 is 13 residues long.

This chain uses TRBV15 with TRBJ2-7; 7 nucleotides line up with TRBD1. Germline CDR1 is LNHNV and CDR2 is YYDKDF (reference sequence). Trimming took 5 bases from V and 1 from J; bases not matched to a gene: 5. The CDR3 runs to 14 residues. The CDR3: CATSGRQGSYEQYF. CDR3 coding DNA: TGTGCCACCAGCGGACGACAGGGATCCTACGAGCAGTACTTC.

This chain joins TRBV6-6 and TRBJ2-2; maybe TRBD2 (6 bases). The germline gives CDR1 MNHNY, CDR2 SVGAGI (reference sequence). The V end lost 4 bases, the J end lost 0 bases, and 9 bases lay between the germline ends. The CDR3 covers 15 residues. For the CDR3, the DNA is TGTGCCAGCAGTTGGGACTCAGCGAACACCGGGGAGCTGTTTTTT. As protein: CASSWDSANTGELFF.

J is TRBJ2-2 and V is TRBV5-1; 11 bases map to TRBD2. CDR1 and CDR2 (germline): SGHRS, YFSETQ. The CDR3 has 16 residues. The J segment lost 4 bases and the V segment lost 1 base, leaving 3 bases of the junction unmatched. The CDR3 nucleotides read TGCGCCAGCAGCTTGTATAGCGGGGGGGCCACCGGGGAGCTGTTTTTT. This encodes CASSLYSGGATGELFF.

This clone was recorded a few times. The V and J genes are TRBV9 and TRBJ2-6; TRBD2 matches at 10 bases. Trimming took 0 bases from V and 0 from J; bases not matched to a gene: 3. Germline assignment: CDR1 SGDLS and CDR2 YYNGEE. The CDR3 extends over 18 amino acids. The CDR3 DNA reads TGTGCCAGCAGCGTAGGAACTAGCGGGGTCTCTGGGGCCAACGTCCTGACTTTC. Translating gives CASSVGTSGVSGANVLTF.

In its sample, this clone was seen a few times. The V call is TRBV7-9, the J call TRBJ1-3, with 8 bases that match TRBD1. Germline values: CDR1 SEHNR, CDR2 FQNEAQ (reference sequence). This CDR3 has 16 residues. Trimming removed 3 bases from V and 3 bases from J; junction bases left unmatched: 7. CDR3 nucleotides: TGTGCCAGCAGCTTTGGGCAGGGGGCCTATGGAAACACCATATATTTT. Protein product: CASSFGQGAYGNTIYF.

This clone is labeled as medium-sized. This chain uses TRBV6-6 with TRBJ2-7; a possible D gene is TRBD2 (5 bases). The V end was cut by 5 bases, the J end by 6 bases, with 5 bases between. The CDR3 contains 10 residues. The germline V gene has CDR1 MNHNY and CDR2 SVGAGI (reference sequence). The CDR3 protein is CASSRGEQYF. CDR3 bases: TGTGCCAGCAGTCGGGGCGAGCAGTACTTC.

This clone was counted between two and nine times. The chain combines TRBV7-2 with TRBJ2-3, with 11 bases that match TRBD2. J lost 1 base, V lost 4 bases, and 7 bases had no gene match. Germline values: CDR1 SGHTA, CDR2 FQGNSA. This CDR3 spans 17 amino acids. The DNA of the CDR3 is TGTGCCAGCAGCTCCAGCCTACTAGCGGGGGGCACAGATACGCAGTATTTT. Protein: CASSSSLLAGGTDTQYF.